The source of this T cell receptor beta chain is a study of blood T cell repertoires in COVID-19. About the research overall: Samples came from the United States, Italy and Spain, spanning acute and convalescent COVID-19. From T cells, B-cell-depleted T cells, or PBMCs came the material, which was cDNA or gDNA.

The Seattle patients joined while their infection was active and were tracked longitudinally afterward. The ends were cut back, 0 bases at V and 4 bases at J, with 6 bases in the middle. The CDR3 length is 14 residues. Germline CDR1 LNHDA, CDR2 SQIVND (reference sequence). In the study's own analysis: It was from reference gene primer amplification that nucleated cell counts were estimated. Sequencing used immunoSEQ multiplex PCR; TCRdb keeps in-frame clones, though not all of them. V, J and clone size are taken as reported in that table, and D and trimming were inferred from the DNA itself. The sample lists tens of thousands of clones, about four fifths occurring once.

The V and J genes are TRBV19 and TRBJ2-2, with a weak D call TRBD2 (5 bases). The specimen sequenced was peripheral blood. The clonotype comes from a man over 45 with COVID-19, enrolled during active disease. The chain's CDR3 is CASSIDAGTGELFF. The CDR3 coding sequence is TGTGCCAGTAGTATAGATGCGGGCACCGGGGAGCTGTTTTTT.